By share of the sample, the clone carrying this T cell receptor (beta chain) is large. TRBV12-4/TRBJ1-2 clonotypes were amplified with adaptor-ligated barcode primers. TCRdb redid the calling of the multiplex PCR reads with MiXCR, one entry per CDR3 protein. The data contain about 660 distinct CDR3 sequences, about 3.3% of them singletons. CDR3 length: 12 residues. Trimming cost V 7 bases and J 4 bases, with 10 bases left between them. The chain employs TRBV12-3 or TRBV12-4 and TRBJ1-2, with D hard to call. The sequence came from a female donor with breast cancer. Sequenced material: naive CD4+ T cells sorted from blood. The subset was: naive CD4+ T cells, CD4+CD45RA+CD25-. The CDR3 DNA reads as TGTGCCAGCACCTCCATTGGCTATGGCTACACCTTC. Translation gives CASTSIGYGYTF.